This T cell receptor beta chain was identified during a study of shared T cell receptors in the human thymus. Clones were sequenced by immunoSEQ multiplex PCR, and TCRdb holds only the in-frame ones, with some missing. The sample consists of about 660,000 clones, roughly 90% of them appearing once. The germline V gene encodes CDR1 LNHDA and CDR2 SQIVND (reference sequence). Trimming at V came to 5 bases and at J to 5 bases, leaving 8 bases not matched to a gene. The CDR3 consists of 15 residues. The sample was also linked to a second study, of human thymus T cells. From that study: Resections removed during corrective heart surgery provided the thymus tissue used. Across thymic and blood repertoires, the usage of V and J genes appeared to be biased. Overlap was high between thymic repertoires from unrelated individuals, as reported in related research.

Sequenced input: thymocytes. The sequence was collected from a boy younger than two with a congenital heart defect. The V and J genes are TRBV19 and TRBJ2-4, with 8 bases lining up with TRBD1. In DNA form, the CDR3 reads TGTGCCAGTAGTCTCTACTGGGACAGGCAAAACATTCAGTACTTC. Translation gives CASSLYWDRQNIQYF.